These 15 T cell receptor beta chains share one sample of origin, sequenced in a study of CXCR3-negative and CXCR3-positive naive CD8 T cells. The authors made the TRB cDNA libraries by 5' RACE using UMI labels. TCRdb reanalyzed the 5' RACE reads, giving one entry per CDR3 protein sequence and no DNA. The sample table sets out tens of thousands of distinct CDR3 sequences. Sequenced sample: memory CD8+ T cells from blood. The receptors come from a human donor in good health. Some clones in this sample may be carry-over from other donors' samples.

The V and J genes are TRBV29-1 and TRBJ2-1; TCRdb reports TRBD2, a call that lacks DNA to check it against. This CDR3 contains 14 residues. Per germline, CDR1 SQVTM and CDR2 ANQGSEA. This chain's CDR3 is CSVELAGTYNEQFF.

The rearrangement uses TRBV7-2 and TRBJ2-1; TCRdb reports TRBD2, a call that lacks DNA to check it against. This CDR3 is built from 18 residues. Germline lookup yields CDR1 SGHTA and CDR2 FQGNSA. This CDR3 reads CASSFIPPLAGGQDEQFF. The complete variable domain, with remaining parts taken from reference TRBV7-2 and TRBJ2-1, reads GAGVSQSPSNKVTEKGKDVELRCDPISGHTALYWYRQSLGQGLEFLIYFQGNSAPDKSGLPSDRFSAERTGGSVSTLTIQRTQQEDSAVYLCASSFIPPLAGGQDEQFFGPGTRLTVL.

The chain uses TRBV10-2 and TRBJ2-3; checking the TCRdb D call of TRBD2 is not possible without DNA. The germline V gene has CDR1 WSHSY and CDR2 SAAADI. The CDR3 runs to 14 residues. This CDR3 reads CASSEFYRGDTQYF.

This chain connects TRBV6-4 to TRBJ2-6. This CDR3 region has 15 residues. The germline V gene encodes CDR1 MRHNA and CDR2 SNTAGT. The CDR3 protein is CASSEEPDRANVLTF.

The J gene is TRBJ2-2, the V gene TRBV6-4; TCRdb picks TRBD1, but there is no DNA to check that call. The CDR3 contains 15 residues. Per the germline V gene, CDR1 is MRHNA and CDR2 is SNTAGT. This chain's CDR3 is CASSPTGANTGELFF.

This CDR3 reads CASSYSPNSGARYNEQFF. This chain uses TRBV6-2 or TRBV6-3 with TRBJ2-1; TCRdb selects TRBD1, and the lack of DNA leaves this call unchecked. The CDR3 consists of 18 residues. Germline values: CDR1 MNHEY, CDR2 SVGEGT.

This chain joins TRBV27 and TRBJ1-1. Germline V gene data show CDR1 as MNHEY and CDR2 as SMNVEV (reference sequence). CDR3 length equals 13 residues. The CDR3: CASSPIISTEAFF.

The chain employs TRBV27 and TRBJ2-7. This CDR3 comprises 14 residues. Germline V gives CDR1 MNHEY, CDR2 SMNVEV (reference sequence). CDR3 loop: CASTPWDRAYEQYF.

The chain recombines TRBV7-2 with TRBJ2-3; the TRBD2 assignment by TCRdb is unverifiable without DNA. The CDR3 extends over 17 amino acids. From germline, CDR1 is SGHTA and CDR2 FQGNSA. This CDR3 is CASSFREGIAPTDTQYF.

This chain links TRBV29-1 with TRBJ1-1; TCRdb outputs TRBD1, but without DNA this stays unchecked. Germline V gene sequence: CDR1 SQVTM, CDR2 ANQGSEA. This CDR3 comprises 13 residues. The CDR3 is CSDHTGGGTEAFF.

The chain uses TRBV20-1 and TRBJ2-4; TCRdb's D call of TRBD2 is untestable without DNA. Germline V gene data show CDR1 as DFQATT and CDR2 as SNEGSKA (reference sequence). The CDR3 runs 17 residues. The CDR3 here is CSAPTSGRYGSKNIQYF.

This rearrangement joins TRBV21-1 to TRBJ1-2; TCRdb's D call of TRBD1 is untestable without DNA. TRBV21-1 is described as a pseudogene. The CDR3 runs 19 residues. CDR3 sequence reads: CASSKADWVRGHPNYGYTF.

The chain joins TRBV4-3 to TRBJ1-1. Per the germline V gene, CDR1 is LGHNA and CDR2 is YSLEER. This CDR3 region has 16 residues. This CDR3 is CASSLFPGAANTEAFF.

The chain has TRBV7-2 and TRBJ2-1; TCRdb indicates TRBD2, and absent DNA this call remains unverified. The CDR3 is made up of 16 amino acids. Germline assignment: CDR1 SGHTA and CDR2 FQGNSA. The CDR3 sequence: CASSLVPAESYNEQFF.

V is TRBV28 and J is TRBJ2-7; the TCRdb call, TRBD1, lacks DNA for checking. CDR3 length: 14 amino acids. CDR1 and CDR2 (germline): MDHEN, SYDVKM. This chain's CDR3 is CASSLLGTEDEQYF. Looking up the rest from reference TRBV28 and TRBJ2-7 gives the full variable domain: DVKVTQSSRYLVKRTGEKVFLECVQDMDHENMFWYRQDPGLGLRLIYFSYDVKMKEKGDIPEGYSVSREKKERFSLILESASTNQTSMYLCASSLLGTEDEQYFGPGTRLTVT.